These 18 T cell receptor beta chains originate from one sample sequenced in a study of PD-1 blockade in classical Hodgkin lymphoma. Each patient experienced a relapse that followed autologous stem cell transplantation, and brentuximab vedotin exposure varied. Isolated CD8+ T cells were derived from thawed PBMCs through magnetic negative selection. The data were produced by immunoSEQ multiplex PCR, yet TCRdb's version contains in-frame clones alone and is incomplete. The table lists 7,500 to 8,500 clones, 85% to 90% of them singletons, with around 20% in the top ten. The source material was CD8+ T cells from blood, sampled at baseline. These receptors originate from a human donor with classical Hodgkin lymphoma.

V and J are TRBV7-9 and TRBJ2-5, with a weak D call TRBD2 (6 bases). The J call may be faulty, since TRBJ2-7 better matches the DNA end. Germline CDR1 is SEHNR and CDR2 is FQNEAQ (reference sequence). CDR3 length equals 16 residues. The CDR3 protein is CASSSTSPGVFSEQYF. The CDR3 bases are TGTGCCAGCAGCTCGACCTCCCCGGGGGTTTTTAGCGAGCAGTACTTC.

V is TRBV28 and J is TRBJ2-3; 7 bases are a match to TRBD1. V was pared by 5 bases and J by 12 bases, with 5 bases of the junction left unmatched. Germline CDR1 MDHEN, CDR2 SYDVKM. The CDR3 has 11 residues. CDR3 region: CASSPGQVQYF. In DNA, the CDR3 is TGTGCCAGCAGTCCTGGACAGGTTCAGTATTTT. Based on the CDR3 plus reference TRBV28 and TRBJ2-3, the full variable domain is DVKVTQSSRYLVKRTGEKVFLECVQDMDHENMFWYRQDPGLGLRLIYFSYDVKMKEKGDIPEGYSVSREKKERFSLILESASTNQTSMYLCASSPGQVQYFGPGTRLTVL.

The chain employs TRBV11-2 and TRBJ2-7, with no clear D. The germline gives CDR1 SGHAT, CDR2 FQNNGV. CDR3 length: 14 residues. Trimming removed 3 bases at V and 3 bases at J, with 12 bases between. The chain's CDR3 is CASSFMGQDYEQYF. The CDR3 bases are TGTGCCAGCAGCTTTATGGGTCAGGACTACGAGCAGTACTTC.

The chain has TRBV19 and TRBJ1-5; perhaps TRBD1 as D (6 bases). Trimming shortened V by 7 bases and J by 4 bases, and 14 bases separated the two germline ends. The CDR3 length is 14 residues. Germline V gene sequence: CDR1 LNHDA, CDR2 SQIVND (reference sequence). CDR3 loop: CASMERQANQPQHF. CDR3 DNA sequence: TGTGCCAGTATGGAGAGACAGGCGAATCAGCCCCAGCATTTT.

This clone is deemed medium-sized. The CDR3 protein is CASSPSPFKDNEQFF. CDR3 coding DNA: TGTGCCAGCAGCCCCAGTCCTTTCAAGGACAATGAGCAGTTCTTC. The chain recombines TRBV7-9 with TRBJ2-1; D gene unclear. Germline CDR1 and CDR2: SEHNR and FQNEAQ (reference sequence). V shed 5 bases and J shed 5 bases, with 16 bases lying between them. CDR3 size: 15 residues.

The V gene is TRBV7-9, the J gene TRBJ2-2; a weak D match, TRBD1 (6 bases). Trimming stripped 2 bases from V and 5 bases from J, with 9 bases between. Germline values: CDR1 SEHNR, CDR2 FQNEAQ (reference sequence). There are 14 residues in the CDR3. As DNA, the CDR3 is TGTGCCAGCAGCTTACCGACAGGTACCGGGGAGCTGTTTTTT. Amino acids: CASSLPTGTGELFF.

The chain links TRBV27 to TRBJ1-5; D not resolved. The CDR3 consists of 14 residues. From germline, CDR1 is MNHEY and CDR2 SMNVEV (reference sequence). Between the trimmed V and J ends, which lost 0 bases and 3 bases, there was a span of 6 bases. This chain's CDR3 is CASSLSGFNQPQHF. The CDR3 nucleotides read TGTGCCAGCAGTTTATCCGGGTTCAATCAGCCCCAGCATTTT.

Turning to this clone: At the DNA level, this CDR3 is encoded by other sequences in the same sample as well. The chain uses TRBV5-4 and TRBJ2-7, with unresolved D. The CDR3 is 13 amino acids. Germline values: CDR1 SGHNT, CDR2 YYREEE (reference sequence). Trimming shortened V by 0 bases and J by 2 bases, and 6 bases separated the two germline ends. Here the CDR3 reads CASSLDSPYEQYF. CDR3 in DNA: TGTGCCAGCAGCTTGGACAGTCCCTACGAGCAGTACTTC.

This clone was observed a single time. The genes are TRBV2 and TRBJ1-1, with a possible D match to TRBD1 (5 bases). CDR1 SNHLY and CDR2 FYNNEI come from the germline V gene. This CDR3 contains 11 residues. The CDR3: CASGGDTEAFF. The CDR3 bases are TGTGCGTCCGGGGGGGACACTGAAGCTTTCTTT. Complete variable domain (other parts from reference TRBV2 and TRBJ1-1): EPEVTQTPSHQVTQMGQEVILRCVPISNHLYFYWYRQILGQKVEFLVSFYNNEISEKSEIFDDQFSVERPDGSNFTLKIRSTKLEDSAMYFCASGGDTEAFFGQGTRLTVV.

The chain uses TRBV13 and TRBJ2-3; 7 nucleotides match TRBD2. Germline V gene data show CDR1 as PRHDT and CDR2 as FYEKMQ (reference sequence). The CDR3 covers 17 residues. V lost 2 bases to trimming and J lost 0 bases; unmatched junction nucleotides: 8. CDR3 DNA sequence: TGTGCCAGCAGCTTATTACTGGCGGGAGCTAGCACAGATACGCAGTATTTT. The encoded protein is CASSLLLAGASTDTQYF. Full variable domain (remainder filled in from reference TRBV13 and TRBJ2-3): AAGVIQSPRHLIKEKRETATLKCYPIPRHDTVYWYQQGPGQDPQFLISFYEKMQSDKGSIPDRFSAQQFSDYHSELNMSSLELGDSALYFCASSLLLAGASTDTQYFGPGTRLTVL.

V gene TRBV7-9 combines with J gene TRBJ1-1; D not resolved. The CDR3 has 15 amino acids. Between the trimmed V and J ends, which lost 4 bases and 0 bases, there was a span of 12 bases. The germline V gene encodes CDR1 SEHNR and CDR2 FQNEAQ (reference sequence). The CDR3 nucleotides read TGTGCCAGCAGCTCCTTGGCGGGGATGAACACTGAAGCTTTCTTT. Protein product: CASSSLAGMNTEAFF.

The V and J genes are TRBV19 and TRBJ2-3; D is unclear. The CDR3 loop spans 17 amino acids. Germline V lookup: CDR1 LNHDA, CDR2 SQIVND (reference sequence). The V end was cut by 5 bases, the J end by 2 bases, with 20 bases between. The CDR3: CASSLVGGVPTTDTQYF. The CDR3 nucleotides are TGTGCCAGTAGTCTGGTAGGTGGGGTTCCTACCACAGATACGCAGTATTTT. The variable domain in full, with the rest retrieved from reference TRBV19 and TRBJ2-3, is DGGITQSPKYLFRKEGQNVTLSCEQNLNHDAMYWYRQDPGQGLRLIYYSQIVNDFQKGDIAEGYSVSREKKESFPLTVTSAQKNPTAFYLCASSLVGGVPTTDTQYFGPGTRLTVL.

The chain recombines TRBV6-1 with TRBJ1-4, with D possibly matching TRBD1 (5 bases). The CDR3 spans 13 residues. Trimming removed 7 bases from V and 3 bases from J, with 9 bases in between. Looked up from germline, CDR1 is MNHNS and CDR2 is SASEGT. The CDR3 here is CASTSTANEKLFF. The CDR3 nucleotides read TGTGCCAGCACTTCGACAGCTAATGAAAAACTGTTTTTT.

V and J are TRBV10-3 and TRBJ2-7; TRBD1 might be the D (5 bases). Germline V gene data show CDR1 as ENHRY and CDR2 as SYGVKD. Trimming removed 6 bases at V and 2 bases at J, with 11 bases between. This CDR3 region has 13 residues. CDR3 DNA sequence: TGTGCCATCAGGGACAATAGGACCTACGAGCAGTACTTC. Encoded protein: CAIRDNRTYEQYF.

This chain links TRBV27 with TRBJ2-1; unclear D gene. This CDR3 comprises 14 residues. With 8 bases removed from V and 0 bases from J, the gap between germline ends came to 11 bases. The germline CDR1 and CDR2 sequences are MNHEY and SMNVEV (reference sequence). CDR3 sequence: CASQLSGSYNEQFF. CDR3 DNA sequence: TGTGCCAGCCAGTTATCGGGCTCCTACAATGAGCAGTTCTTC.

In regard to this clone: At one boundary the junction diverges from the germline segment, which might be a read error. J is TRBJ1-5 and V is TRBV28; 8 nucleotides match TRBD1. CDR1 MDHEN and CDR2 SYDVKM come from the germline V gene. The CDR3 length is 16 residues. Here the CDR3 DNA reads TGTGCCAGCAGTTTTCGGACAGGGTATAACAATCAGCCCCGGCATTTT. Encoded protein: CASSFRTGYNNQPRHF. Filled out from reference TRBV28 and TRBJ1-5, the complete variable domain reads DVKVTQSSRYLVKRTGEKVFLECVQDMDHENMFWYRQDPGLGLRLIYFSYDVKMKEKGDIPEGYSVSREKKERFSLILESASTNQTSMYLCASSFRTGYNNQPRHFGDGTRLSIL.

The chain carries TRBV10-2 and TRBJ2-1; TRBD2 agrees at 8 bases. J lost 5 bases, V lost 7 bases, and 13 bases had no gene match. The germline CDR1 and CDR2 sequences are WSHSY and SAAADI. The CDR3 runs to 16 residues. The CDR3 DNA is TGCGCCAGCATGGTGTACGAGCGGGAGTTGGACAATGAGCAGTTCTTC. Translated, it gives CASMVYERELDNEQFF.

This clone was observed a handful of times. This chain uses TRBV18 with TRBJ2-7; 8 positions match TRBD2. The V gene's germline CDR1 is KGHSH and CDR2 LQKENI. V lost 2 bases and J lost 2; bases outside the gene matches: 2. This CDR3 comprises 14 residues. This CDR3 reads CASSPSGSPYEQYF. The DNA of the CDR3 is TGTGCCAGCTCACCAAGCGGGAGCCCCTACGAGCAGTACTTC.